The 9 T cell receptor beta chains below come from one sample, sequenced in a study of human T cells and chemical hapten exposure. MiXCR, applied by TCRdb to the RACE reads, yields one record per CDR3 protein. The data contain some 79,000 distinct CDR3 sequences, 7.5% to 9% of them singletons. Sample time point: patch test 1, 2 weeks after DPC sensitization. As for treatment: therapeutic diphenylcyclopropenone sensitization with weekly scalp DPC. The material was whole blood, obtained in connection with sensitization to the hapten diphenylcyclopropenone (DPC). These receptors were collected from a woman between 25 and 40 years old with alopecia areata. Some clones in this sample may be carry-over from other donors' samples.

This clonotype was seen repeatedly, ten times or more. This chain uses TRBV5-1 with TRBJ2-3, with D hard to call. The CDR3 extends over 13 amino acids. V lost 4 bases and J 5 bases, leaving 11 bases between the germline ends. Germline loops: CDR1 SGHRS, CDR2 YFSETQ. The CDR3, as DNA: TGCGCCAGCAGCACCCCCCGAGGAGATACGCAGTATTTT. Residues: CASSTPRGDTQYF.

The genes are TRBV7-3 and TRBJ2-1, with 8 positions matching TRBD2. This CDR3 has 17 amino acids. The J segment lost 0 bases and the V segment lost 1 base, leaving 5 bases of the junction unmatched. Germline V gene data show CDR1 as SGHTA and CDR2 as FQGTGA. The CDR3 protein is CASSLNGRGGSYNEQFF. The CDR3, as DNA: TGTGCCAGCAGCTTAAATGGACGGGGGGGCTCCTACAATGAGCAGTTCTTC. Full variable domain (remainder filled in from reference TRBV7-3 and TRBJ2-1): GAGVSQTPSNKVTEKGKYVELRCDPISGHTALYWYRQSLGQGPEFLIYFQGTGAADDSGLPNDRFFAVRPEGSVSTLKIQRTERGDSAVYLCASSLNGRGGSYNEQFFGPGTRLTVL.

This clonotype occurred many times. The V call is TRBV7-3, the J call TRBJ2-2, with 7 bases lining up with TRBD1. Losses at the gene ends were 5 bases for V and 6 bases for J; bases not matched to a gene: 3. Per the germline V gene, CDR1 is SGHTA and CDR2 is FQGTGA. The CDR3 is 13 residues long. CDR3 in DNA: TGTGCCAGCAGCGCGACAGGGCCCGGGGAGCTGTTTTTT. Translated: CASSATGPGELFF.

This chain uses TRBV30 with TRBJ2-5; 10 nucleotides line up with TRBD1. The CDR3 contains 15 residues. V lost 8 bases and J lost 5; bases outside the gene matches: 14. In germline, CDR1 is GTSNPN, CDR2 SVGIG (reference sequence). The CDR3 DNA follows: TGTGCCGAAACGGCCGGGACAGGGGTTACCGAGACCCAGTACTTC. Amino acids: CAETAGTGVTETQYF.

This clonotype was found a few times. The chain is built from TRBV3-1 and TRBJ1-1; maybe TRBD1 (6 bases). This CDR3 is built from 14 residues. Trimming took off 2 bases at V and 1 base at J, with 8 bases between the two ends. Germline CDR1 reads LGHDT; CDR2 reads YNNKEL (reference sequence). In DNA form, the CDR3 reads TGTGCCAGCAGCCAAAGGGGGGCGAACACTGAAGCTTTCTTT. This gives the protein CASSQRGANTEAFF.

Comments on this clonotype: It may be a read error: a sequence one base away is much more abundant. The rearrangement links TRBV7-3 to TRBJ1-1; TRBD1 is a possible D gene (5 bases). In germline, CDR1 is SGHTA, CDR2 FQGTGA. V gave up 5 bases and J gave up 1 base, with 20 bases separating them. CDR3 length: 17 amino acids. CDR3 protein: CASSRLGGGYRNTEAFF. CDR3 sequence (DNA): TGTGCCAGCAGCCGTCTGGGGGGGGGTTACAGGAACACTGAAGCTTTCTTT.

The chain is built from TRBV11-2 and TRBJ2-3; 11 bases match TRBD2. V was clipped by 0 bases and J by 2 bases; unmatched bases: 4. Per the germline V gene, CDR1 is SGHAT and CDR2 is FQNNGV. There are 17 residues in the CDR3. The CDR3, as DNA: TGTGCCAGCAGCTTAGAACCTAGCGGGGGGCCCACAGATACGCAGTATTTT. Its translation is CASSLEPSGGPTDTQYF.

CDR3 DNA: TGCGCCAGCAGTCCGTCGGGACTAGCGGGGGCCTCCTACAATGAGCAGTTCTTC. Protein: CASSPSGLAGASYNEQFF. V and J are TRBV23-1 and TRBJ2-1, with 14 bases matching TRBD2. TRBV23-1 is placed among ORFs of uncertain function. The CDR3 is made up of 18 amino acids. V dropped 4 bases and J dropped 0; count of bases not matched to a gene: 5.

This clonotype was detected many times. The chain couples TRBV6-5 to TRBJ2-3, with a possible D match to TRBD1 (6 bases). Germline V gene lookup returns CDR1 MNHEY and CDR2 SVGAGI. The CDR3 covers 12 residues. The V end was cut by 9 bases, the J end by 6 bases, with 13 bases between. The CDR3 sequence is CARKLRGDTQYF. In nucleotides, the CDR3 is TGTGCCAGAAAGTTAAGGGGGGATACGCAGTATTTT.